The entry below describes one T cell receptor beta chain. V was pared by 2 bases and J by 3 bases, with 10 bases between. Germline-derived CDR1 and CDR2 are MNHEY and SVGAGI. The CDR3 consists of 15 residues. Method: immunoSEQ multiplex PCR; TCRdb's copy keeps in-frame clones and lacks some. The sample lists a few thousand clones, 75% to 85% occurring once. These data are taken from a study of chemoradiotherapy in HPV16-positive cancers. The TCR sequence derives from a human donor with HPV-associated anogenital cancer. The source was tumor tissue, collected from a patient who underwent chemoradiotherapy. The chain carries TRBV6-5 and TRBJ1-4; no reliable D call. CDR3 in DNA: TGTGCCAGCAGTTACGGAGTCGGGGCTAATGAAAAACTGTTTTTT. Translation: CASSYGVGANEKLFF.